This entry lists 19 T cell receptor beta chains sequenced from one sample in a study of T cells in tumors after PD-1 blockade. Data came from immunoSEQ multiplex PCR; TCRdb stores just in-frame clones and leaves some out. Counted here are nearly 25,000 clones, nearly 85% occurring once; the ten biggest clones make up 12%. The specimen comprised PBMCs, sampled after anti-PD-1 treatment. All receptors derive from a human donor with basal cell carcinoma.

The chain couples TRBV13 to TRBJ1-2; possibly TRBD1 for D (6 bases). V lost 6 bases and J 0 bases, leaving 11 bases between the germline ends. In germline, CDR1 is PRHDT, CDR2 FYEKMQ (reference sequence). This CDR3 contains 14 residues. CDR3 bases: TGTGCCAGCAGAGACAGGCAAGCTAACTATGGCTACACCTTC. This sequence encodes CASRDRQANYGYTF.

This rearrangement joins TRBV6-5 to TRBJ1-2; a possible D gene is TRBD1 (5 bases). The CDR3 extends over 15 amino acids. Germline V lookup: CDR1 MNHEY, CDR2 SVGAGI. Trimming took 7 bases from V and 8 from J, leaving 23 bases between them. Written as DNA, the CDR3 is TGTGCCAGCACCGATACCGGGACCACGGGGGTCGGCTACACCTTC. Amino acids: CASTDTGTTGVGYTF.

The chain is built from TRBV25-1 and TRBJ1-1, with D unclear. The CDR3 length is 13 residues. Germline assignment: CDR1 MGHDK and CDR2 SYGVNS. V was trimmed by 0 bases and J by 4 bases, leaving 6 bases between them. The CDR3 protein is CASSEYISTEAFF. CDR3 in DNA: TGTGCCAGCAGTGAATATATTAGCACTGAAGCTTTCTTT.

This clone was observed a few times. The V gene is TRBV7-9, the J gene TRBJ2-7, with 10 bases aligning to TRBD1. Germline CDR1 is SEHNR and CDR2 is FQNEAQ (reference sequence). This CDR3 is 15 amino acids long. J lost 9 bases, V lost 5 bases, and 13 bases had no gene match. The CDR3 coding sequence is TGTGCCAGCAGCACCGGACAGGGGGGTGTTACGACGCAGTACTTC. This translates into CASSTGQGGVTTQYF.

This chain connects TRBV6-5 to TRBJ2-5; 7 bases are a match to TRBD1. CDR3 length equals 16 residues. Germline trimming cut 0 bases from V and 3 bases from J; bases unmatched to any gene: 7. The germline V gene has CDR1 MNHEY and CDR2 SVGAGI. CDR3 nucleotides: TGTGCCAGCAGTTACTCGACGCTGGGACAGAAAGAGACCCAGTACTTC. It is translated as CASSYSTLGQKETQYF.

This sequence joins TRBV4-1 and TRBJ1-6; D unresolved. Trimming removed 0 bases from V and 7 bases from J, with 7 bases in between. In germline, CDR1 is MGHRA, CDR2 YSYEKL. The CDR3 consists of 14 residues. CDR3 sequence reads: CASSQDLGNSPLHF. The CDR3 DNA follows: TGCGCCAGCAGCCAAGACCTGGGGAATTCACCCCTCCACTTT.

The V gene is TRBV15, the J gene TRBJ2-7; a possible D gene is TRBD1 (5 bases). This CDR3 region has 15 residues. Trimming took 3 bases from V and 0 from J, leaving 12 bases between them. CDR1 and CDR2 (germline): LNHNV, YYDKDF (reference sequence). The CDR3 spells CATSRDIGVSYEQYF. The DNA of the CDR3 is TGTGCCACCAGCAGGGACATCGGTGTCTCCTACGAGCAGTACTTC.

The chain couples TRBV29-1 to TRBJ2-7, with D perhaps matching TRBD1 (6 bases). The CDR3 totals 13 residues. Germline-derived CDR1 and CDR2 are SQVTM and ANQGSEA. V lost 4 bases, J lost 0 bases, and 10 bases lay in between. DNA of the CDR3: TGCAGCGTTGTGGACAGCCTCTCCTACGAGCAGTACTTC. Protein: CSVVDSLSYEQYF.

V and J are TRBV2 and TRBJ2-1, with D unclear. Trimming took off 10 bases at V and 4 bases at J, with 8 bases between the two ends. This CDR3 comprises 11 residues. Germline V gene lookup returns CDR1 SNHLY and CDR2 FYNNEI. CDR3 region: CATLGYNEQFF. The DNA of the CDR3 is TGTGCCACCCTCGGGTACAATGAGCAGTTCTTC.

J is TRBJ2-2 and V is TRBV7-3; D is perhaps TRBD2 (7 bases). Trimming pared 2 bases from V and 6 bases from J, leaving 19 bases between. The germline CDR1 and CDR2 sequences are SGHTA and FQGTGA. The CDR3 contains 17 residues. Here the CDR3 DNA reads TGTGCCAGCAGCTTAGGACCCGGGGGGCTATCTGCCGGGGAGCTGTTTTTT. It codes for CASSLGPGGLSAGELFF.

This chain connects TRBV28 to TRBJ1-2; D call uncertain. Trimming pared 4 bases from V and 4 bases from J, leaving 13 bases between. The germline CDR1 and CDR2 sequences are MDHEN and SYDVKM. The CDR3 covers 14 residues. The CDR3 nucleotides are TGTGCCAGCAGTTCTATAGGCCCCTCCTATGGCTACACCTTC. Translating gives CASSSIGPSYGYTF.

This clone was counted once. The chain is built from TRBV7-3 and TRBJ1-1; D remains ambiguous. There are 13 residues in the CDR3. The germline V and J ends were trimmed by 3 bases and 1 base, with 6 bases remaining between them. In germline, CDR1 is SGHTA, CDR2 FQGTGA. The CDR3 spells CASSFAGNTEAFF. The CDR3 DNA follows: TGTGCCAGCAGCTTCGCGGGGAACACTGAAGCTTTCTTT.

This clone appeared a single time. The chain combines TRBV19 with TRBJ1-4, with D tentatively TRBD1 (5 bases). Trimming left V 5 bases short and J 0 bases short, with 10 bases between. Germline V gene data show CDR1 as LNHDA and CDR2 as SQIVND (reference sequence). CDR3 length: 15 residues. The CDR3 loop reads CASSPGKATNEKLFF. CDR3 sequence (DNA): TGTGCCAGTAGTCCAGGGAAAGCAACTAATGAAAAACTGTTTTTT.

This chain uses TRBV4-1 with TRBJ2-3; 11 positions agree with TRBD2. V shed 2 bases and J 2 bases; nucleotides not matched to a gene: 9. This CDR3 spans 18 amino acids. CDR1 is MGHRA and CDR2 is YSYEKL in the germline V gene. CDR3 DNA sequence: TGCGCCAGCAGCCAACTAGCGGGGGGTTTAGGTGTCACAGATACGCAGTATTTT. It translates to CASSQLAGGLGVTDTQYF.

The V and J genes are TRBV10-3 and TRBJ2-1; D possibly uses TRBD1 or TRBD2 (6 bases each). V was cut by 11 bases and J by 6 bases, with 20 bases left in between. The V gene's germline CDR1 is ENHRY and CDR2 SYGVKD. CDR3 length: 14 residues. CDR3 sequence reads: CALSMAGGSNEQFF. CDR3 in DNA: TGTGCCTTGTCCATGGCCGGGGGCTCCAATGAGCAGTTCTTC.

V gene TRBV9 combines with J gene TRBJ1-6, with D perhaps matching TRBD1 (6 bases). Germline-derived CDR1 and CDR2 are SGDLS and YYNGEE. The germline V and J ends were trimmed by 3 bases and 4 bases, with 11 bases remaining between them. The CDR3 is 15 amino acids. The CDR3 spells CASSAETGYNSPLHF. CDR3 nucleotides: TGTGCCAGCAGCGCGGAGACAGGTTATAATTCACCCCTCCACTTT.

The chain has TRBV5-1 and TRBJ2-3, with a tentative D call TRBD2 (6 bases). CDR1 is SGHRS and CDR2 is YFSETQ in the germline V gene. The CDR3 is 12 residues long. V was clipped by 3 bases and J by 7 bases, with 9 bases between them. Here the CDR3 DNA reads TGCGCCAGCAGCTCAACTAGCTATACGCAGTATTTT. Amino acid sequence: CASSSTSYTQYF.

The chain employs TRBV6-2 or TRBV6-3 and TRBJ2-3, with TRBD2 identical over 7 bases. The CDR3 extends over 15 amino acids. CDR1 is MNHEY and CDR2 is SVGEGT in the germline V gene. J was trimmed by 2 bases and V by 2 bases; bases with no gene match: 4. This chain's CDR3 is CASSYGGGNTDTQYF. CDR3 DNA: TGTGCCAGCAGTTACGGCGGGGGAAACACAGATACGCAGTATTTT.

This clone has more than one count but fewer than ten. The rearrangement joins TRBV2 to TRBJ2-3; 8 nucleotides agree with TRBD2. CDR3 length: 16 amino acids. Unmatched junction bases numbered 6, after V lost 2 bases and J lost 2 bases. Germline lookup yields CDR1 SNHLY and CDR2 FYNNEI. The CDR3 nucleotides are TGTGCCAGCAGTGAATATTTAGCGGGGAACACAGATACGCAGTATTTT. Translating gives CASSEYLAGNTDTQYF. The variable domain in full, completed from reference TRBV2 and TRBJ2-3, reads EPEVTQTPSHQVTQMGQEVILRCVPISNHLYFYWYRQILGQKVEFLVSFYNNEISEKSEIFDDQFSVERPDGSNFTLKIRSTKLEDSAMYFCASSEYLAGNTDTQYFGPGTRLTVL.